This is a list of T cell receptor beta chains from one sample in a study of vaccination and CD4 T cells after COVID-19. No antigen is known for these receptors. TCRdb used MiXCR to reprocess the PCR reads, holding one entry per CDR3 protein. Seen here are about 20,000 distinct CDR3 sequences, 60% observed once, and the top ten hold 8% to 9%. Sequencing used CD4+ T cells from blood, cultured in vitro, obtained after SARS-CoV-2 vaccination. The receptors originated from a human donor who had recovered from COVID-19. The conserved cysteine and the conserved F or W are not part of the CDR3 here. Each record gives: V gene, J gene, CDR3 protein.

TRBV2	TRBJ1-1	ASNSRGEAF
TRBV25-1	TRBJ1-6	ASSESGRDNSPLH
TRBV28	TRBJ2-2	ASRIALAGDTGELF
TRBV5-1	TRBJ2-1	ASSLPRLGVDEQF
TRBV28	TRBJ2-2	ASRIGGGTGELF
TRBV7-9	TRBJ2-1	ASSLSLAGGNEQF
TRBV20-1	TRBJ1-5	SASSNNQPQH
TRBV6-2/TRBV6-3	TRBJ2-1	ASLEGGKNYNEQF
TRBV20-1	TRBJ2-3	SARDSTATSDTQY
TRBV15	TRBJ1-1	ATSREGPRGVDTEAF
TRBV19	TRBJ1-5	ASSIQGQGVQPQH
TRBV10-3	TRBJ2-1	AITPQREQF
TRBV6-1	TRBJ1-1	ASSGARGLYTEAF
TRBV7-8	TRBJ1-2	ASSQGVASAYGYT
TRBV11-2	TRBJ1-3	ASSLVPGSGNTIY
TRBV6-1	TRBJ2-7	ASSLREGPYEQY
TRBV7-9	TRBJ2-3	ASSLSVFLDTQY
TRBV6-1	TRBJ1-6	ASSQPGSPLH
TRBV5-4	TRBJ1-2	ASSTQGLSNYGYT
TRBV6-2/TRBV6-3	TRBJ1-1	ASSQGGRTNTEAF
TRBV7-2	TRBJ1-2	ASSPTTGALGYT
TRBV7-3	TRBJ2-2	ASSSGLAGATGELF
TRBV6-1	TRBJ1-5	ASELQGDQPQH
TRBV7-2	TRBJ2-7	ASSLVRGYEQY
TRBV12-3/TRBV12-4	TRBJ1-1	ASRPAGGTEAF
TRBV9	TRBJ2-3	ASSPIRGGTGTDTQY
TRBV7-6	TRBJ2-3	ASSFTPSGRRGPDTQY
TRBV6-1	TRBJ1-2	ASSGYLTGGGYT
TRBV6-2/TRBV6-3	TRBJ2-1	ASSYIGEQF
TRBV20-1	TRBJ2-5	SASRSGGTGQETQY
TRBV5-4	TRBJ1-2	ASSLFVSDYGYT
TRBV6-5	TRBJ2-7	ASSSGTGHGEQY
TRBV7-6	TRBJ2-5	ASSESKTQY
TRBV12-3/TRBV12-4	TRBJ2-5	ASSFTGEGKTQY
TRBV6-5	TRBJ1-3	ASSYSDNSGNTIY
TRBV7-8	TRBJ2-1	ASSIGTLGNEQF
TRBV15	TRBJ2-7	ATSMGGTGVEQY
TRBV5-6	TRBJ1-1	ASLPGRGTEAF
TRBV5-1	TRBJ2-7	ASSLDSSTYEQY